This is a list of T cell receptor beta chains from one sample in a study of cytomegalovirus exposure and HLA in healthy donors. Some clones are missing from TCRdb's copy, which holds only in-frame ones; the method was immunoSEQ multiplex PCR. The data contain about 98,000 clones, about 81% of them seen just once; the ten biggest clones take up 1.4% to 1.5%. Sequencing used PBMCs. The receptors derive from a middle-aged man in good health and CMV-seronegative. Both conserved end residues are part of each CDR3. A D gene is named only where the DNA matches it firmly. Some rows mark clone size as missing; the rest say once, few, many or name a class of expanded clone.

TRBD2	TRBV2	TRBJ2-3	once	TGTGCCAGCAGTGAGGGGCGGGGGGGCACAGATACGCAGTATTTT	CASSEGRGGTDTQYF
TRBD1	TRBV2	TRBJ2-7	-	TGTGCCAGCAGTGAAGAGGACAGGGTAATGGACTACGAGCAGTACTTC	CASSEEDRVMDYEQYF
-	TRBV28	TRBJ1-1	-	TGTGCCAGCAGTTTCCCAGGGGATAACACTGAAGCTTTCTTT	CASSFPGDNTEAFF
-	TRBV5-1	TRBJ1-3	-	TGCGCCAGCAGCTTGGATGCAGGCTTTGGAAACACCATATATTTT	CASSLDAGFGNTIYF
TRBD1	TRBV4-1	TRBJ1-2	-	TGCGCCAGCAGACACCTTTACAGGGGGCGCGACTATGGCTACACCTTC	CASRHLYRGRDYGYTF
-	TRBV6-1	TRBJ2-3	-	TGTGCCAGCAGTGAAGCTTGGAGTGATACGCAGTATTTT	CASSEAWSDTQYF
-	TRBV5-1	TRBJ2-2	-	TGCGCCAGCAGCTTAGAGAGAAACACCGGGGAGCTGTTTTTT	CASSLERNTGELFF
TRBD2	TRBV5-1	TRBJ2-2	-	TGCGCCAGCAGCTTGGACGGGCTGCGGGGGACCGGGGAGCTGTTTTTT	CASSLDGLRGTGELFF
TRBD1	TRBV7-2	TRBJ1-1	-	TGTGCCAGCAGCTTAGCCGGGACAGGGGAGGACACTGAAGCTTTCTTT	CASSLAGTGEDTEAFF
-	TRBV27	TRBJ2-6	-	TGTGCCAGCAGTCCCCCTACAGGGAACCCCCTCTCTGGGGCCAACGTCCTGACTTTC	CASSPPTGNPLSGANVLTF
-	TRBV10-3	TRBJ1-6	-	TGTGCCATCAGTGGGGGGGATTCACCCCTCCACTTT	CAISGGDSPLHF
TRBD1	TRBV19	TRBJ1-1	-	TGTGCCAGTAGTATAAGACAGGGAATGAACACTGAAGCTTTCTTT	CASSIRQGMNTEAFF
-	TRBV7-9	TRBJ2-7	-	TGTGCCAGCAGCTTACAGGGTTACGAGCAGTACTTC	CASSLQGYEQYF
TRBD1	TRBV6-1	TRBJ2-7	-	TGTGCCAGCAACCGGGACAGGGGCGAGCAGTACTTC	CASNRDRGEQYF
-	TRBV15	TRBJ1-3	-	TGTGCCACCAGTCTCTGGGCCTCTGGAAACACCATATATTTT	CATSLWASGNTIYF
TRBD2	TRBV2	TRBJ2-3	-	TGTGCCAGCAGTGATCTAGCGGGGGGAATGGATACGCAGTATTTT	CASSDLAGGMDTQYF
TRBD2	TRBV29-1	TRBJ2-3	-	TGCAGCGTTGATAGTAGGCGGGGGGTCACAGATACGCAGTATTTT	CSVDSRRGVTDTQYF
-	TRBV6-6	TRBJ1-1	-	TGTGCCAGCAGTTCTGGGGAGGGCACTGAAGCTTTCTTT	CASSSGEGTEAFF
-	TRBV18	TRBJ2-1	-	TGTGCCAGCTCACCAGCGACAACCTACAATGAGCAGTTCTTC	CASSPATTYNEQFF
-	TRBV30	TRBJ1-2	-	TGTGCCTGGGACTTAAATAAGGCAGATTTCTATGGCTACACCTTC	CAWDLNKADFYGYTF
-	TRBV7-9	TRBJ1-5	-	TGTGCCAGCAGCCCTAGTGGGGGGGACAATCAGCCCCAGCATTTT	CASSPSGGDNQPQHF
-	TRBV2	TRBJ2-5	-	TGTGCCAGCAGTGGTAATCTGCAGGGCGAACACTTC	CASSGNLQGEHF
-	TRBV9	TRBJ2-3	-	TGTGCCAGCCGAAGCGGACGAGTTTCCGGTACGCGGGTAGTAGATACGCAGTATTTT	CASRSGRVSGTRVVDTQYF
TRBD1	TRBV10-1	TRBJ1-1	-	TGCGCCAGCAGTGCACATACCGGGACAGGTAATTCCATCTTGATGAACACTGAAGCTTTCTTT	CASSAHTGTGNSILMNTEAFF
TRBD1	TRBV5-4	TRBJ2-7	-	TGTGCCAGCAGCCCGCCTAAGACAGGGTTCTACGAGCAGTACTTC	CASSPPKTGFYEQYF
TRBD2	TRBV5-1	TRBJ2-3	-	TGCGCCAGCAGCTTCGGGACTAGCGGTTTTAGCACAGATACGCAGTATTTT	CASSFGTSGFSTDTQYF
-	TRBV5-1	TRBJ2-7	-	TGCGCCAGCAGCTTGGACCCCCTCTCCTACGAGCAGTACTTC	CASSLDPLSYEQYF
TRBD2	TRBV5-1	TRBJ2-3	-	TGCGCCAGCAGCGGTAGCGGGGGCACAGATACGCAGTATTTT	CASSGSGGTDTQYF
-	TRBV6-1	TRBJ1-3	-	TGTGCCAGCAGTGAAGCTGGCAGGGGAAACACCATATATTTT	CASSEAGRGNTIYF
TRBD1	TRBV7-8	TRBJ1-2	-	TGTGCCAGCAGCTTCCTGGTGGGGGACAGTGGTGGCTACACCTTC	CASSFLVGDSGGYTF
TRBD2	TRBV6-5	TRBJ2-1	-	TGTGCCAGCAGGAGTAGCGGGACCTACAATGAGCAGTTCTTC	CASRSSGTYNEQFF
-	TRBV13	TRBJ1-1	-	TGTGCCAGCAGCGACGGTGGCACAGGGTATGACACTGAAGCTTTCTTT	CASSDGGTGYDTEAFF
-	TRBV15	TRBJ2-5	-	TGTGCCACCAGCCGGGACTCTCAAGAGACCCAGTACTTC	CATSRDSQETQYF
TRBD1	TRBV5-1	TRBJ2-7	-	TGCGCCAGCAGCGGAGGGACAGGGGAAGGCAACGAGCAGTACTTC	CASSGGTGEGNEQYF
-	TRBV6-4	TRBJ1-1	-	TGTGCCAGCAGTGAGGGCAGGGACACTGAAGCTTTCTTT	CASSEGRDTEAFF
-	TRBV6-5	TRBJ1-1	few	TGTGCCAGCAGTTACTCGCAGGTTCTGAACACTGAAGCTTTCTTT	CASSYSQVLNTEAFF
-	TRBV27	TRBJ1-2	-	TGTGCCAGCAGTCACAAAGGGGAATATGGCTACACCTTC	CASSHKGEYGYTF
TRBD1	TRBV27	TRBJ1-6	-	TGTGCCAGCAGTTTATCAGGGACAGGAATCAATTCACCCCTCCACTTT	CASSLSGTGINSPLHF
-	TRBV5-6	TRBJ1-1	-	TGTGCCAGCAGCTTTAAAACCAGGGAAGCTTTCTTT	CASSFKTREAFF
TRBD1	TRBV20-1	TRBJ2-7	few	TGCAGTGCGACCCGGGACAGGGTGTACTTC	CSATRDRVYF
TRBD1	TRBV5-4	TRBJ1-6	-	TGTGCCAGCAGCTTGGTAGTGACAGGGGGCGCCGGGAATTCACCCCTCCACTTT	CASSLVVTGGAGNSPLHF
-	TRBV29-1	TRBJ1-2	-	TGCAGCGTTGAAGGACAGGCGAGGGATGGCTACACCTTC	CSVEGQARDGYTF
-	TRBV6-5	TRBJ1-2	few	TGTGCCAGCAGTTACTCCGGGAGGGATGGCTACACCTTC	CASSYSGRDGYTF
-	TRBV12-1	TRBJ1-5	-	TGTGCCAGCAGCTTTGTAGGGGGATCGGGTCAGCCCCAGCATTTT	CASSFVGGSGQPQHF
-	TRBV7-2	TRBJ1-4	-	TGTGCCAGCAGCCCGACTGCAACTAATGAAAAACTGTTTTTT	CASSPTATNEKLFF
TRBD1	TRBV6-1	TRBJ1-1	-	TGTGCCAGCACCGACAGGGCTTCCACTGAAGCTTTCTTT	CASTDRASTEAFF
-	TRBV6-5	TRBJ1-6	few	TGTGCCAGCAGTCTGGGAGGGTCACCCCTCCACTTT	CASSLGGSPLHF
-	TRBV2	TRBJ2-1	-	TGTGCCAGCAGTCGATTCGAGAGGAATGAGCAGTTCTTC	CASSRFERNEQFF
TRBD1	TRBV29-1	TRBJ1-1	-	TGCAGCGTGTGGGGACAGGGGAACACTGAAGCTTTCTTT	CSVWGQGNTEAFF
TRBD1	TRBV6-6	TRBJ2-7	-	TGTGCCAGCAGTCACAGACAGGGTGCCTACGAGCAGTACTTC	CASSHRQGAYEQYF
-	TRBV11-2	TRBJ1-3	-	TGTGCCAGCAGCTTAAAAGAGGTTCGGGGCTCTGGAAACACCATATATTTT	CASSLKEVRGSGNTIYF
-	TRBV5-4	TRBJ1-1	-	TGTGCCAGCAGCTTGGCTTCCAGGTCCACTGAAGCTTTCTTT	CASSLASRSTEAFF
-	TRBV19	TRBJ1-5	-	TGTGCCAGTAGTGAACAGGTGGTTAGCAATCAGCCCCAGCATTTT	CASSEQVVSNQPQHF
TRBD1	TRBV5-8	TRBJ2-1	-	TGTGCCAGCAGCCCCCGAAGGACAGGGCAAAACAATGAGCAGTTCTTC	CASSPRRTGQNNEQFF
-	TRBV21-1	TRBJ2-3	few	TGTGCCAGCAGCAAATACCGGACAGGGGGCCCAGATACGCAGTATTTT	CASSKYRTGGPDTQYF